Given below is one T cell receptor (beta chain) in context. The data are from a study of technical replicates of blood from several donors. TCRdb's copy holds only in-frame clones and misses some; the assay was immunoSEQ multiplex PCR. Of approximately 65,000 clones in the sample, around 86% were seen once. CDR3 length: 13 amino acids. Trimming took 6 bases from V and 4 from J, leaving 10 bases between them. Germline V lookup: CDR1 MNHEY, CDR2 SVGAGI. The TCR comes from a human donor in good health. Some clones in this sample may be carry-over from other donors' samples. Sequencing input: PBMCs. The chain recombines TRBV6-5 with TRBJ1-5, with a weak D call TRBD1 (5 bases). The CDR3, as DNA: TGTGCCAGCAGCCAGGGACTTAATCAGCCCCAGCATTTT. Encoded protein: CASSQGLNQPQHF.